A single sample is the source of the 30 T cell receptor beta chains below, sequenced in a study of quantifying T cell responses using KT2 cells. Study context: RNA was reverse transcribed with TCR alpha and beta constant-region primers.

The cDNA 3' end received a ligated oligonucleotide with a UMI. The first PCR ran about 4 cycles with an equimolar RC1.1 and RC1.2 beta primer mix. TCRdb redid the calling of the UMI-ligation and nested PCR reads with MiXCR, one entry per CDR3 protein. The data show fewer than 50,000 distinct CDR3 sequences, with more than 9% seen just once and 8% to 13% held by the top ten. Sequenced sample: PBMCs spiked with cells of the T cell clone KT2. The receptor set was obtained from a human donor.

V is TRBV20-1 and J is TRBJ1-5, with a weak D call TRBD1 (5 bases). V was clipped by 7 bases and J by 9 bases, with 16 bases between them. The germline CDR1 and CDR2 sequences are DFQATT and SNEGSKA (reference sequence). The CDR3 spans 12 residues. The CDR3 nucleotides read TGCAGTGGAAGGGACGGCCCGGGGCCCCAGCATTTT. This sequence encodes CSGRDGPGPQHF.

For the CDR3, the DNA is TGTGCCAGCAGTTCCGGGACAGACGAGCAGTACTTC. Its translation: CASSSGTDEQYF. The chain carries TRBV12-3 or TRBV12-4 and TRBJ2-7; TRBD1 matches at 7 bases. The trim removed 4 bases at V and 5 bases at J, leaving 2 bases unmatched. The CDR3 sequence is 12 residues long.

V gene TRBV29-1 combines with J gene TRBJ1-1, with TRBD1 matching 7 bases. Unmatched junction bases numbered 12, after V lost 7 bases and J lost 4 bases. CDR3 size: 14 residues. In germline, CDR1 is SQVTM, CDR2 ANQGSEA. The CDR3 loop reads CSASPQGVSTEAFF. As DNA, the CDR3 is TGCAGCGCCTCACCCCAGGGGGTCTCCACTGAAGCTTTCTTT. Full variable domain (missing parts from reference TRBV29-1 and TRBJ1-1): SAVISQKPSRDICQRGTSLTIQCQVDSQVTMMFWYRQQPGQSLTLIATANQGSEATYESGFVIDKFPISRPNLTFSTLTVSNMSPEDSSIYLCSASPQGVSTEAFFGQGTRLTVV.

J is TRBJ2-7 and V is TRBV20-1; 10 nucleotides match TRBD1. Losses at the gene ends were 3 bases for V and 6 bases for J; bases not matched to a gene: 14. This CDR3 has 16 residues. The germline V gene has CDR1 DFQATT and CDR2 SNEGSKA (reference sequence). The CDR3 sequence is CSASAGTGAAESEQYF. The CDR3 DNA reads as TGCAGTGCTAGCGCCGGGACAGGGGCCGCTGAAAGCGAGCAGTACTTC.

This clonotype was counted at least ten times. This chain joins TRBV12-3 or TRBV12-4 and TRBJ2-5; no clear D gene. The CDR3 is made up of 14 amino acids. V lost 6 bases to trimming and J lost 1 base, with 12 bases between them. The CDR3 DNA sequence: TGTGCCAGCAGCCCCTCCGAAGGCCAAGAGACCCAGTACTTC. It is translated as CASSPSEGQETQYF.

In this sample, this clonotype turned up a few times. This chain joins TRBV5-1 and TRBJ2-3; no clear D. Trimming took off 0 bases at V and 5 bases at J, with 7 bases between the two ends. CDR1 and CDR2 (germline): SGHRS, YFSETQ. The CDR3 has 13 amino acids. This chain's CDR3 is CASSLEWKDTQYF. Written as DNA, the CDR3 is TGCGCCAGCAGCTTGGAATGGAAAGATACGCAGTATTTT.

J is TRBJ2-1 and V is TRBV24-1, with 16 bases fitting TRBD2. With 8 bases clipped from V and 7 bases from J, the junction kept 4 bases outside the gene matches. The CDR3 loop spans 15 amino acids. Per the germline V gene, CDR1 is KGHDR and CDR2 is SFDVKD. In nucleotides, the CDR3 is TGTGCCACCAAAACGGGACTAGCGGGAGGGAATGAGCAGTTCTTC. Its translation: CATKTGLAGGNEQFF.

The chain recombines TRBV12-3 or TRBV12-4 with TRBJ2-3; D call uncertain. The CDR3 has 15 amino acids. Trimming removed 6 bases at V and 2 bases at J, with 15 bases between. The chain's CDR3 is CASSPLMGFTDTQYF. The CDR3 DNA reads TGTGCCAGCAGCCCCCTGATGGGCTTCACAGATACGCAGTATTTT.

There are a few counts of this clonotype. The CDR3 region has the DNA TGCAGTGCTAGACTCTCTGGAAACACCATATATTTT. It translates to CSARLSGNTIYF. The rearrangement links TRBV20-1 to TRBJ1-3; D gene uncertain. Germline CDR1 DFQATT, CDR2 SNEGSKA (reference sequence). V dropped 2 bases and J dropped 0 bases, with 2 bases sitting between them. The CDR3 length is 12 residues.

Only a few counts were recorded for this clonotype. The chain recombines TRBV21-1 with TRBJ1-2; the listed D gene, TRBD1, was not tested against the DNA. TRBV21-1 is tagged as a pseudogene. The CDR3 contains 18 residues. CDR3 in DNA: TGTGCCAGCAGCAATTTCCGGGACGGGCCTCGGCCACTCTATGGCTACACCTTC. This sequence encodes CASSNFRDGPRPLYGYTF.

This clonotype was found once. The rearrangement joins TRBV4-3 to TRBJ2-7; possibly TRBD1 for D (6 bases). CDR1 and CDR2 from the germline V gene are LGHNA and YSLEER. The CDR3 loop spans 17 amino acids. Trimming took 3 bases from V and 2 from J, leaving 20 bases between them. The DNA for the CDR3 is TGCGCCAGCAGCCAGGACGTACCGGGACACGAGACCTACGAGCAGTACTTC. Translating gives CASSQDVPGHETYEQYF.

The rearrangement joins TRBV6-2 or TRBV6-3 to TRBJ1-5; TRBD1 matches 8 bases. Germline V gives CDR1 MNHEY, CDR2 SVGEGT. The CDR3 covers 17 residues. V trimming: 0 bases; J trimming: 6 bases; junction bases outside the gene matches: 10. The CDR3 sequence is CASSYSGQGALLQPQHF. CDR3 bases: TGTGCCAGCAGTTACTCGGGGCAGGGGGCGCTTCTTCAGCCCCAGCATTTT.

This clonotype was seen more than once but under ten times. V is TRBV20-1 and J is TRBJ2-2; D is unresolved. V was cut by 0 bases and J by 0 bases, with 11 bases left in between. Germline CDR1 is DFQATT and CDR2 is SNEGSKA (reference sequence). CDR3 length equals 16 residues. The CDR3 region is CSARDPVGPNTGELFF. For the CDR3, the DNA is TGCAGTGCTAGAGATCCCGTCGGACCGAACACCGGGGAGCTGTTTTTT.

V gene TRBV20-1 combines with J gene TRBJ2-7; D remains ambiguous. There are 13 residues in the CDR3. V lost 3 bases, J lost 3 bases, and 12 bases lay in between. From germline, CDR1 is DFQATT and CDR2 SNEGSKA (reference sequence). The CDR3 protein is CSARVRNLYEQYF. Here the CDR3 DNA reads TGCAGTGCTAGGGTCAGGAATCTCTACGAGCAGTACTTC.

CDR3: CASSKEGSHYLVRWAFF. The CDR3 coding sequence is TGTGCCAGCAGCAAAGAGGGCAGTCACTATCTCGTACGATGGGCTTTCTTT. This sequence joins TRBV21-1 and TRBJ1-1. TRBV21-1 is annotated as a pseudogene. The CDR3 contains 17 residues.

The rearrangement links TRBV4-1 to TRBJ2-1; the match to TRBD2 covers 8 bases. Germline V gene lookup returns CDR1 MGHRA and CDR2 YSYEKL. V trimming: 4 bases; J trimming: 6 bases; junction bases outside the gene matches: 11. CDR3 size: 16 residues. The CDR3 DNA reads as TGCGCCAGCAGCCCCCTCGGGCGGGGGGACCTCAATGAGCAGTTCTTC. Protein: CASSPLGRGDLNEQFF.

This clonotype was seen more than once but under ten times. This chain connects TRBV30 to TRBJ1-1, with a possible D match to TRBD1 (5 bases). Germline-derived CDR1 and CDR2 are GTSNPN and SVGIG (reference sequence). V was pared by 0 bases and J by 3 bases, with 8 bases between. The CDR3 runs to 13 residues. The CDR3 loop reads CAWSVRRDTEAFF. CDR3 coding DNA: TGTGCCTGGAGTGTACGCAGGGACACTGAAGCTTTCTTT.

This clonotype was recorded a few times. The CDR3 loop reads CASSWGGTTSGQYF. CDR3 bases: TGTGCCAGCAGCTGGGGGGGGACTACCAGTGGGCAGTACTTC. The chain employs TRBV7-2 and TRBJ2-7; 7 bases agree with TRBD2. The junction had 12 bases not matched to a gene; V was cut back by 4 bases and J by 9 bases. The CDR3 is 14 residues long. CDR1 and CDR2 from the germline V gene are SGHTA and FQGNSA.

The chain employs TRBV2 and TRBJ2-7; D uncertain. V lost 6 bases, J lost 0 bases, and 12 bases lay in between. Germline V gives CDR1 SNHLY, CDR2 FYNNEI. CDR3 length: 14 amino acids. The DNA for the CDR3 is TGTGCCAGCAGGGAAAACTGGAGCTCCTACGAGCAGTACTTC. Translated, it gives CASRENWSSYEQYF.

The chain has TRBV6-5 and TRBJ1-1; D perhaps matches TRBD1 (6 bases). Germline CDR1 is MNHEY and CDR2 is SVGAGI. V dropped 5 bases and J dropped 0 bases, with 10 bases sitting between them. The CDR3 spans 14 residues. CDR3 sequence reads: CASSPTGMNTEAFF. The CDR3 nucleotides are TGTGCCAGCAGTCCGACAGGCATGAACACTGAAGCTTTCTTT.

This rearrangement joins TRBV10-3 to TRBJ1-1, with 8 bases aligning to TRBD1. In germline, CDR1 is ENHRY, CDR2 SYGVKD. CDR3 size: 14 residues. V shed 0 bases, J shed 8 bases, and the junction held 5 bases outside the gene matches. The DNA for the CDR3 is TGTGCCATCAGTGAGTCGGGTCAGGGGGCCGAAGCTTTCTTT. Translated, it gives CAISESGQGAEAFF.

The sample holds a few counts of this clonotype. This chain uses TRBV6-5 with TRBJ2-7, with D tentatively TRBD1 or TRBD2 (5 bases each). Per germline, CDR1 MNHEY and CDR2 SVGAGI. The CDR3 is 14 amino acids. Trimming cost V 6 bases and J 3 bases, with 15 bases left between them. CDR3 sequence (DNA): TGTGCCAGCAGCATCCGGGACGCCGGCTACGAGCAGTACTTC. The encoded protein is CASSIRDAGYEQYF.

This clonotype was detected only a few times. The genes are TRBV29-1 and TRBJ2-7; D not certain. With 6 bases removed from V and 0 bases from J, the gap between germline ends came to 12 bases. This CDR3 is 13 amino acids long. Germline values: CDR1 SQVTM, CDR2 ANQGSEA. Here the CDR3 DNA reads TGCAGCGTCGTCTTCCGAGGCTCCTACGAGCAGTACTTC. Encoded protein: CSVVFRGSYEQYF.

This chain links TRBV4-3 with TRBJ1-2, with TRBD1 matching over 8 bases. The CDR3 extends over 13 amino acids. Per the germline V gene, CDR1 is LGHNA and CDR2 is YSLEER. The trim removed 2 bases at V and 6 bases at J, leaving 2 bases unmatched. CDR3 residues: CASSQTGGDGYTF. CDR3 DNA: TGCGCCAGCAGCCAAACAGGGGGGGATGGCTACACCTTC.

CDR3 in amino acids: CASSLGGTTYEQYF. CDR3 nucleotide sequence: TGTGCCAGCAGCTTGGGGGGGACTACTTACGAGCAGTACTTC. This chain connects TRBV7-8 to TRBJ2-7, with 7 bases matching TRBD2. V was pared by 3 bases and J by 4 bases, with 6 bases of the junction left unmatched. The CDR3 consists of 14 residues. Germline assignment: CDR1 SGHVS and CDR2 FQNEAQ. Using reference TRBV7-8 and TRBJ2-7 for the parts outside the CDR3, the full variable domain is GAGVSQSPRYKVAKRGQDVALRCDPISGHVSLFWYQQALGQGPEFLTYFQNEAQLDKSGLPSDRFFAERPEGSVSTLKIQRTQQEDSAVYLCASSLGGTTYEQYFGPGTRLTVT.

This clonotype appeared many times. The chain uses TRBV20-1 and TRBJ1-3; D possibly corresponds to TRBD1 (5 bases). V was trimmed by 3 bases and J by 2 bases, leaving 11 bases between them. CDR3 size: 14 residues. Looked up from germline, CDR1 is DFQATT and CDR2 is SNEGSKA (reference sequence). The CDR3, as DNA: TGCAGTGCTAGGGGCGGGGGAGCTGGAAACACCATATATTTT. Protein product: CSARGGGAGNTIYF.

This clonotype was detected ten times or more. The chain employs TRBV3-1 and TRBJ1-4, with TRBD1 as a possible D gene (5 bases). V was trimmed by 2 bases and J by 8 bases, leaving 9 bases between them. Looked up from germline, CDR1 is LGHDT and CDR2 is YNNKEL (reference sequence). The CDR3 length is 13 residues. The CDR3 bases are TGTGCCAGCAGCCAAACGGGGGAGGAAAAACTGTTTTTT. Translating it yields CASSQTGEEKLFF.

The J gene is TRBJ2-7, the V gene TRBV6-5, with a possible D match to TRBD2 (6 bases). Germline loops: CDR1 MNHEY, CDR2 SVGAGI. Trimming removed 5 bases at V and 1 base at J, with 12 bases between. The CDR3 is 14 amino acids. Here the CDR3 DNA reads TGTGCCAGCAGTCCCGGGACTCAGTCCTACGAGCAGTACTTC. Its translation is CASSPGTQSYEQYF.

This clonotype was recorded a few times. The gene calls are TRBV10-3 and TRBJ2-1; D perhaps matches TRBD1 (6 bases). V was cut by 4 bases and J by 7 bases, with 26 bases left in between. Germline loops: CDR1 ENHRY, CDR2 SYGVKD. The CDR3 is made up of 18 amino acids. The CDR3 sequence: CAISVEQGEARIVNEQFF. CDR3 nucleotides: TGTGCCATCAGTGTAGAACAGGGTGAGGCGAGGATCGTGAATGAGCAGTTCTTC.

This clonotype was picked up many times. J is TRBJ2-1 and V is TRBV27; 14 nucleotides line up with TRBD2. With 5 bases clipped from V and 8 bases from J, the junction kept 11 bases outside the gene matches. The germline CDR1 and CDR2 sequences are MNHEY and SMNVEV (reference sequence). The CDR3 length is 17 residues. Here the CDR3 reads CASSPLFGLAGGYEQFF. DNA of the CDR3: TGTGCCAGCAGTCCCCTTTTCGGACTAGCGGGAGGATATGAGCAGTTCTTC.